The source of this TCR beta chain is a study of CD8 T cells in ankylosing spondylitis. In TCRdb, the 5' RACE reads were re-called with MiXCR into one record per CDR3 protein. The repertoire holds some 250,000 distinct CDR3 sequences, with approximately 24% as singletons. This clonotype was detected only a few times. Its antigen is currently unknown. The germline V gene has CDR1 WNHNN and CDR2 SYGVQD (reference sequence). The CDR3 runs to 14 residues. The V and J ends lost 0 bases and 2 bases respectively, with 7 bases between them. Study results and caveats: Clones tied to disease were said to be significantly enriched in matched ankylosing spondylitis synovial fluid.

The rearrangement joins TRBV10-1 to TRBJ2-5, with D tentatively TRBD2 (5 bases). This sequence was found in a male donor with ankylosing spondylitis or in good health (not recorded which). The specimen sequenced was blood, either unsorted or a sorted T cell fraction (not recorded which). CDR3 protein: CASSESRVQETQYF. DNA for the CDR3: TGCGCCAGCAGTGAGTCGAGGGTACAAGAGACCCAGTACTTC.